This entry is about one T cell receptor (beta chain). The data were obtained in a study of blood T cell repertoires in COVID-19. Overall study: Whether acute or convalescent, the COVID-19 samples came from the United States, Italy and Spain.

In the original workflow: How many nucleated cells were present was estimated from reference gene primer amplification. The assay was immunoSEQ multiplex PCR, and TCRdb's table has in-frame clones only and misses some. That table gives V, J and clone size, and the DNA gave D and trimming. This sample has about 210,000 clones, with 75% to 90% found just once. The CDR3 is 14 residues long. Germline V gene data show CDR1 as SGHRS and CDR2 as YFSETQ. The V segment lost 5 bases and the J segment 4 bases; nucleotides outside the gene matches: 7. Sequencing used peripheral blood. The clonotype originates from a woman aged 40 to 50 with acute or convalescent COVID-19. This rearrangement joins TRBV5-1 to TRBJ2-3; 7 nucleotides match TRBD1. CDR3 sequence (DNA): TGCGCCAGCAGGCGAGACAGGGTGTCAGATACGCAGTATTTT. Amino acid sequence: CASRRDRVSDTQYF.